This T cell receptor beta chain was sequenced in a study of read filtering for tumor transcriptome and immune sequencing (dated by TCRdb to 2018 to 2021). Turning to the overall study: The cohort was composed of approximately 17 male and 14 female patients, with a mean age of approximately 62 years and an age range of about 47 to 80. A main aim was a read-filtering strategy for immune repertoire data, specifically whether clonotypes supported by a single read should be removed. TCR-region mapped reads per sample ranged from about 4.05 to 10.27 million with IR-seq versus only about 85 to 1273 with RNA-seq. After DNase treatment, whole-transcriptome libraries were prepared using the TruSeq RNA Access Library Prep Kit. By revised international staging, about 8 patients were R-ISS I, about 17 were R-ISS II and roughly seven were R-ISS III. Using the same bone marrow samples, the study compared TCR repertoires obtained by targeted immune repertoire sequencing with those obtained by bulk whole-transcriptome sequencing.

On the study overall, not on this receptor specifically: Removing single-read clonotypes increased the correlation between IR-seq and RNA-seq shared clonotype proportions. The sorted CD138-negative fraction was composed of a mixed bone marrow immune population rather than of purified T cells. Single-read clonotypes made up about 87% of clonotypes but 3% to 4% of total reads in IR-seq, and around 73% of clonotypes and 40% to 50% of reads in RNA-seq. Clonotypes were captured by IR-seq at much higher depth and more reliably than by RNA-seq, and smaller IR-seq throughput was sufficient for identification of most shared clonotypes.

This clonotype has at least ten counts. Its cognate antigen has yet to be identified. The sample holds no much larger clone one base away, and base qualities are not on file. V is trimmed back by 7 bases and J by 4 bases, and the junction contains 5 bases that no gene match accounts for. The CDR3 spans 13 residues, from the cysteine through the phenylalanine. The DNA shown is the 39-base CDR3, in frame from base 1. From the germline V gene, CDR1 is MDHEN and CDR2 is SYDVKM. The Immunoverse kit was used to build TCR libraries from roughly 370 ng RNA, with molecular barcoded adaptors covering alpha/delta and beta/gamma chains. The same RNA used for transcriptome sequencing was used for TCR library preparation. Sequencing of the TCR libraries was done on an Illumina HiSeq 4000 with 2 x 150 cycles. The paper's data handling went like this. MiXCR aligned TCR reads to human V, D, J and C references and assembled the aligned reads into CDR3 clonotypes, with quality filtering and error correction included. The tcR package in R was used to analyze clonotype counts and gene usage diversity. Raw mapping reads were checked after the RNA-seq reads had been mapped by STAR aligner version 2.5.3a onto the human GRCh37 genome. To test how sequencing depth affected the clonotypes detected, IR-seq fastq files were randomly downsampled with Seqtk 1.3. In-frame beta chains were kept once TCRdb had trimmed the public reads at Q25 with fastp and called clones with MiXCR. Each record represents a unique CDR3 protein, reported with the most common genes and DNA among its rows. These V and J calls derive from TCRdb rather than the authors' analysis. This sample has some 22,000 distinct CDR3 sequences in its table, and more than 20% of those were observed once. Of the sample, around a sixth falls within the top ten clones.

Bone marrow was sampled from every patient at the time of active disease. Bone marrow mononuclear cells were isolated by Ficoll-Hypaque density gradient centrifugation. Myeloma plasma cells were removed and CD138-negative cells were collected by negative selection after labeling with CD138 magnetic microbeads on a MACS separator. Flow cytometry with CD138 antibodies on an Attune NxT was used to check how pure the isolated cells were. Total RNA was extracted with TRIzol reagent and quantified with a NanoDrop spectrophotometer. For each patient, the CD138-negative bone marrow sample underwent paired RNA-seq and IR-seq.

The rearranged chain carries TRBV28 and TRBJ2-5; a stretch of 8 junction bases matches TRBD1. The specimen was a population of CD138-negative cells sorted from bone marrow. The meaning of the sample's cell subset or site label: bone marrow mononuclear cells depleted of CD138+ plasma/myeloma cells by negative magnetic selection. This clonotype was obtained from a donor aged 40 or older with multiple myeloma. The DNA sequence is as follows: TGTGCCAGCACCGGACAGGGTCGAGAGACCCAGTACTTC. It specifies CASTGQGRETQYF.